The present TCR beta chain was sequenced within a study of Ad26.COV2.S vaccination and SARS-CoV-2 variants. Study-wide context: Donor participated within the Ad26.COV2.S arm of the COV1001 trial. Participants got Ad26.COV2.S intramuscularly, once or twice 56 days apart.

Study-wide results and limits: Recipients of vaccine and of placebo showed similar breadth of their non-spike TCR repertoires.

The treatment here: some 19 received Ad26.COV2.S at low or high dose, single or two shots; 5 received placebo; per-sample allocation not given. Sample collection was performed on day 63 after the first vaccine or placebo injection. Spike of the Wuhan-strain SARS-CoV-2 was expressed by an Ad26 vector, which formed the vaccine. Using immunoSEQ multiplex PCR, the repertoire was profiled, and TCRdb retains in-frame clones only, with some absent. Found here are hundreds of thousands of clones, roughly 85% of them singletons; the top ten hold less than 4%. Germline lookup yields CDR1 MNHEY and CDR2 SVGAGI. Between the trimmed V and J ends, which lost 2 bases and 1 base, there was a span of 8 bases. The CDR3 is 14 residues long. Concerning this clone itself: The antigen is undetermined.

The starting material was peripheral blood, obtained in a trial of Ad26.COV2.S vaccine versus placebo. The sequence derives from a person between 18 and 65 years old who received the Ad26.COV2.S COVID-19 vaccine or a placebo. J is TRBJ1-1 and V is TRBV6-5; maybe TRBD1 (5 bases). CDR3 sequence: CASSYLQGNTEAFF. The CDR3, as DNA: TGTGCCAGCAGTTACCTTCAGGGGAACACTGAAGCTTTCTTT.